This is a list of T cell receptor beta chains from one sample in a study of identical twins. Using its own MiXCR run on the 5' RACE reads, TCRdb lists one record per CDR3 protein. Of approximately 230,000 distinct CDR3 sequences listed, 5% to 7% are singletons. The same sample was also studied in work on T cells expressing NK-cell markers.

What was sequenced was CD8+ T cells sorted from blood. All receptors derive from a young woman in good health. Both conserved end residues are part of each CDR3. A D gene is named only where the DNA matches it firmly.

>TRBJ1-3|TRBD1|TRBV5-1
CASSLRDRERNTIYF
>TRBJ2-1|TRBD2|TRBV5-1
CASSFWPGTSETYNEQFF
>TRBJ1-5|.|TRBV19
CASSIQGGNQPQHF
>TRBJ1-5|.|TRBV11-3
CASSHAAILDQPQHF
>TRBJ2-7|TRBD2|TRBV6-2/TRBV6-3
CASSYASGSYEQYF
>TRBJ1-1|.|TRBV20-1
CSARDLEGLSEAFF
>TRBJ2-3|TRBD2|TRBV9
CASSGSGTRITDTQYF
>TRBJ2-5|.|TRBV29-1
CSVGDRYIGETQYF
>TRBJ2-1|.|TRBV4-1
CASGAHEQFF
>TRBJ2-7|.|TRBV2
CASMGAPALYEQYF
>TRBJ2-5|TRBD1|TRBV9
CASSLEGTGGETQYF
>TRBJ1-4|.|TRBV14
CASSQSESSVFF
>TRBJ2-1|.|TRBV20-1
CSAGDRSDYNEQFF
>TRBJ2-7|.|TRBV12-3/TRBV12-4
CASTRRGARGYEQYF
>TRBJ2-1|.|TRBV7-8
CASSLAQFMRGQQFF
>TRBJ1-2|.|TRBV27
CASSTGAVGGYTF
>TRBJ2-3|TRBD2|TRBV5-1
CASLGLASDTQYF
>TRBJ2-7|.|TRBV29-1
CSVVVLSHSYEQYF
>TRBJ2-7|TRBD1|TRBV5-1
CASSGTDPSYEQYF
>TRBJ2-7|.|TRBV6-5
CASSYAGNEQYF
>TRBJ2-3|TRBD2|TRBV15
CATSRDLSGGPLTDTQYF